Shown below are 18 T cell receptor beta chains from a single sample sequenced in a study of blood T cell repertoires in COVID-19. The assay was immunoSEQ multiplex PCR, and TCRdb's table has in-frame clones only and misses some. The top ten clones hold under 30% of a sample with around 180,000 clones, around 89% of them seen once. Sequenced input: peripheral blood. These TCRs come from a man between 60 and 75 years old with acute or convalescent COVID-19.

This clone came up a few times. The CDR3 sequence is CASSPAGDQPQHF. DNA for the CDR3: TGTGCCAGCTCACCAGCAGGGGATCAGCCCCAGCATTTT. The chain has TRBV18 and TRBJ1-5, with D perhaps matching TRBD1 (6 bases). Germline CDR1 reads KGHSH; CDR2 reads LQKENI. This CDR3 is 13 amino acids long. Trimming removed 2 bases from V and 5 bases from J, with 7 bases in between.

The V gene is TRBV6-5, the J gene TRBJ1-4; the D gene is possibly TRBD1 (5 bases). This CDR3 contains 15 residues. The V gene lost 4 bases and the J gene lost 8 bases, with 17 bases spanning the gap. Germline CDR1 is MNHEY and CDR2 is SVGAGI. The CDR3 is CASSWSGGTREKLFF. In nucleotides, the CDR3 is TGTGCCAGCAGTTGGTCCGGGGGAACACGCGAAAAACTGTTTTTT.

The DNA of the CDR3 is TGCGCCAGCAGCCCCCCGGGACAGGGGTGGGAAACTGAAGCTTTCTTT. Translating gives CASSPPGQGWETEAFF. The V gene is TRBV5-1, the J gene TRBJ1-1; 10 bases fit TRBD1. The V segment lost 4 bases and the J segment 5 bases; nucleotides outside the gene matches: 11. This CDR3 is built from 16 residues. CDR1 and CDR2 from the germline V gene are SGHRS and YFSETQ.

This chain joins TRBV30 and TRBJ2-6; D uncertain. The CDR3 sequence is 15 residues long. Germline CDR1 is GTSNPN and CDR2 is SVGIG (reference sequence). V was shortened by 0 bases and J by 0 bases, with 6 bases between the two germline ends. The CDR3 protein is CAWSVRGSGANVLTF. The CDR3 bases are TGTGCCTGGAGTGTACGAGGCTCTGGGGCCAACGTCCTGACTTTC.

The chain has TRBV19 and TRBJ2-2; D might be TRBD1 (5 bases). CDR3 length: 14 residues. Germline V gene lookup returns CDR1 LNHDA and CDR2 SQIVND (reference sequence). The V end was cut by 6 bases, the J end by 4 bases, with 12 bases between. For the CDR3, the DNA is TGTGCCAGTAGCTCAGGGAAAGCCACCGGGGAGCTGTTTTTT. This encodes CASSSGKATGELFF.

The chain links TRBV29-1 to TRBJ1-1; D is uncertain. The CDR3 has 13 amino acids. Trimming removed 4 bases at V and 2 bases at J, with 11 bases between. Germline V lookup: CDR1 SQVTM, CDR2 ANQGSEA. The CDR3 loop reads CSVVAGSNTEAFF. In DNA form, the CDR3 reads TGCAGCGTTGTAGCGGGGTCCAACACTGAAGCTTTCTTT.

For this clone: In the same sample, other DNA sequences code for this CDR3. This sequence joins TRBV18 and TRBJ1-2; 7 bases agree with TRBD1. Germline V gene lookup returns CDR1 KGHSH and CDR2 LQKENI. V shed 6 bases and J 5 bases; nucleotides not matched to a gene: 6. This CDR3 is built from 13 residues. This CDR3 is CASSPDRFYGYTF. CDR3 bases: TGTGCCAGCTCTCCGGACAGGTTTTATGGCTACACCTTC. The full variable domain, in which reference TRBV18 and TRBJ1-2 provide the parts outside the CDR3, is NAGVMQNPRHLVRRRGQEARLRCSPMKGHSHVYWYRQLPEEGLKFMVYLQKENIIDESGMPKERFSAEFPKEGPSILRIQQVVRGDSAAYFCASSPDRFYGYTFGSGTRLTVV.

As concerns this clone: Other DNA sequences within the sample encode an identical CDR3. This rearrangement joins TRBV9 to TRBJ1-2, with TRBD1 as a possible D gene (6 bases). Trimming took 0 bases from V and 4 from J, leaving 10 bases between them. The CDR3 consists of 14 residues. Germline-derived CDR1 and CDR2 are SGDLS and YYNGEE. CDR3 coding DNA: TGTGCCAGCAGCGTAGGGCAGGGGCCCTATGGCTACACCTTC. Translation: CASSVGQGPYGYTF.

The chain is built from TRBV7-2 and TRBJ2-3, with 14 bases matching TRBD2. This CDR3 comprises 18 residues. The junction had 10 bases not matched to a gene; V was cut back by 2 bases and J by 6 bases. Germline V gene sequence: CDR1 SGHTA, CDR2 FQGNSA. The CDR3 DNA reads TGTGCCAGCAGCTTAACCGGACTAGCGGGGGGTTCTCGGGATACGCAGTATTTT. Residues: CASSLTGLAGGSRDTQYF.

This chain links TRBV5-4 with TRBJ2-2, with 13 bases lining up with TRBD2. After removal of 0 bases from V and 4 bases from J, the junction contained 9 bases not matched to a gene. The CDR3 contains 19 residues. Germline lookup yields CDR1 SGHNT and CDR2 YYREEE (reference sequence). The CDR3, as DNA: TGTGCCAGCAGCTTGGGACTAGCGGGGGGCCTATTCTTCACCGGGGAGCTGTTTTTT. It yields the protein CASSLGLAGGLFFTGELFF.

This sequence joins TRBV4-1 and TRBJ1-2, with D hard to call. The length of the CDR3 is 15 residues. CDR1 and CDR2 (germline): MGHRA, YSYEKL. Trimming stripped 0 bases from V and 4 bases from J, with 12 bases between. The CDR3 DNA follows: TGCGCCAGCAGCCAAGATTGGGAGGGATTCTATGGCTACACCTTC. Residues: CASSQDWEGFYGYTF.

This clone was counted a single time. The CDR3 protein is CASSVGGLASNEQFF. Here the CDR3 DNA reads TGTGCCAGCAGCGTAGGGGGACTAGCAAGCAATGAGCAGTTCTTC. This chain links TRBV9 with TRBJ2-1; 9 bases are shared with TRBD2. In germline, CDR1 is SGDLS, CDR2 YYNGEE. After removal of 0 bases from V and 6 bases from J, the junction contained 4 bases not matched to a gene. The CDR3 spans 15 residues.

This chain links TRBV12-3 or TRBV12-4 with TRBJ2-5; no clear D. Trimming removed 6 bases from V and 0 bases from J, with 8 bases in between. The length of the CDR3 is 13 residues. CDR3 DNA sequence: TGTGCCAGCAGCCTCCTGTACCAAGAGACCCAGTACTTC. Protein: CASSLLYQETQYF.

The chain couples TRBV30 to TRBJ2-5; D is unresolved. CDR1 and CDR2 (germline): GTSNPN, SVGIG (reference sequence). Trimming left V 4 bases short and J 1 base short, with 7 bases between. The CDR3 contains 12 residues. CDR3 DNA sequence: TGTGCCTGGACGGCAGGCCAAGAGACCCAGTACTTC. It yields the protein CAWTAGQETQYF.

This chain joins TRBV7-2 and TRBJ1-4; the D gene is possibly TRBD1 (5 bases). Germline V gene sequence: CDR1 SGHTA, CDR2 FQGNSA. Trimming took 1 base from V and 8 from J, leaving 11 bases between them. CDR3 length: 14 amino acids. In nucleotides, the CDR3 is TGTGCCAGCAGCTTAGGGGCAGGGAACGAAAAACTGTTTTTT. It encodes CASSLGAGNEKLFF.

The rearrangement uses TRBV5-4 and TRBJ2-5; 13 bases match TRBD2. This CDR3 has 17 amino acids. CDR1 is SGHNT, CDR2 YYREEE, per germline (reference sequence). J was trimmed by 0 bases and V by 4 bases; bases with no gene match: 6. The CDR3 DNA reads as TGTGCCAGCAGCCCCGGGACTAGCGGGGCTTACCAAGAGACCCAGTACTTC. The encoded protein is CASSPGTSGAYQETQYF.

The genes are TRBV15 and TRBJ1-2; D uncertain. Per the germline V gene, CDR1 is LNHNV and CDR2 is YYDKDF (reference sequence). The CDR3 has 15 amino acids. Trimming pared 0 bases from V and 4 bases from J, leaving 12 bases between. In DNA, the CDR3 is TGTGCCACCAGCAGAGATACGGTCGGAGCCTATGGCTACACCTTC. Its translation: CATSRDTVGAYGYTF.

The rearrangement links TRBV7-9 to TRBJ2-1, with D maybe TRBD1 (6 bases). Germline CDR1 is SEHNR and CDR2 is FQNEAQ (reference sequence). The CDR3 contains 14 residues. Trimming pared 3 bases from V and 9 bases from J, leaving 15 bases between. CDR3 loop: CASSFSGTRGEQFF. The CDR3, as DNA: TGTGCCAGCAGCTTCTCCGGGACAAGGGGTGAGCAGTTCTTC. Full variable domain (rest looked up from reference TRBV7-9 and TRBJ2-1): DTGVSQNPRHKITKRGQNVTFRCDPISEHNRLYWYRQTLGQGPEFLTYFQNEAQLEKSRLLSDRFSAERPKGSFSTLEIQRTEQGDSAMYLCASSFSGTRGEQFFGPGTRLTVL.